The 14 T cell receptor beta chains presented below share a single source sample, sequenced in a study of blood T cell repertoires in COVID-19. Only in-frame clones appear in the TCRdb table, and some are missing; sequencing was by immunoSEQ multiplex PCR. The sample consists of approximately 250,000 clones, 86% of them appearing once. The sequencing input was peripheral blood. The source of these receptors is a woman in her 70s with COVID-19, enrolled during active disease.

The V call is TRBV6-6, the J call TRBJ2-1; 8 positions match TRBD2. V shed 6 bases and J 9 bases; nucleotides not matched to a gene: 13. The CDR3 sequence is 15 residues long. Per the germline V gene, CDR1 is MNHNY and CDR2 is SVGAGI (reference sequence). The CDR3 bases are TGTGCCAGCAGCCGCGGTACAGCGGGGGCTAGTGAGCAGTTCTTC. Translated: CASSRGTAGASEQFF.

Only one count was recorded for this clone. This chain connects TRBV30 to TRBJ2-1; the match to TRBD1 covers 7 bases. Looked up from germline, CDR1 is GTSNPN and CDR2 is SVGIG (reference sequence). Losses at the gene ends were 5 bases for V and 8 bases for J; bases not matched to a gene: 6. The CDR3 totals 12 residues. The CDR3 reads CAWGETGDEQFF. CDR3 nucleotides: TGTGCCTGGGGAGAAACAGGGGATGAGCAGTTCTTC.

The rearrangement links TRBV6-6 to TRBJ1-2, with no clear D. This CDR3 comprises 12 residues. CDR1 is MNHNY, CDR2 SVGAGI, per germline (reference sequence). The V end lost 5 bases, the J end lost 6 bases, and 10 bases lay between the germline ends. The CDR3 nucleotides are TGTGCCAGCAGTCGAGAGGGAAATGGCTACACCTTC. Translating it yields CASSREGNGYTF.

This chain connects TRBV7-8 to TRBJ2-5; 8 bases agree with TRBD1. V trimming: 6 bases; J trimming: 5 bases; junction bases outside the gene matches: 5. Germline V lookup: CDR1 SGHVS, CDR2 FQNEAQ. This CDR3 has 13 amino acids. The CDR3 sequence: CASRRQGHETQYF. The CDR3 region has the DNA TGTGCCAGCAGGCGACAGGGGCACGAGACCCAGTACTTC.

The gene calls are TRBV5-1 and TRBJ2-7; D perhaps matches TRBD1 (6 bases). CDR3 length: 13 amino acids. Trimming removed 3 bases from V and 4 bases from J, with 11 bases in between. Germline loops: CDR1 SGHRS, CDR2 YFSETQ. The CDR3: CASSYLQGYEQYF. CDR3 nucleotides: TGCGCCAGCAGCTACCTACAGGGTTACGAGCAGTACTTC.

The chain is built from TRBV3-1 (or the pseudogene TRBV3-2) and TRBJ1-5, with D unresolved. The germline CDR1 and CDR2 sequences are LGHDT and YNNKEL (reference sequence). This CDR3 has 15 amino acids. The V end was cut by 3 bases, the J end by 1 base, with 10 bases between. Here the CDR3 reads CASSHDFGSNQPQHF. CDR3 in DNA: TGTGCCAGCAGCCACGACTTTGGGAGCAATCAGCCCCAGCATTTT.

This clone was detected a few times. The V and J genes are TRBV6-6 and TRBJ1-1, with a possible D match to TRBD1 (5 bases). With 2 bases removed from V and 4 bases from J, the gap between germline ends came to 11 bases. This CDR3 spans 14 amino acids. Looked up from germline, CDR1 is MNHNY and CDR2 is SVGAGI (reference sequence). The CDR3 spells CASSYGQTATEAFF. As DNA, the CDR3 is TGTGCCAGCAGTTACGGCCAGACAGCCACTGAAGCTTTCTTT.

V usage is TRBV7-2 and J usage is TRBJ1-2; D perhaps matches TRBD1 (6 bases). CDR1 is SGHTA, CDR2 FQGNSA, per germline. The CDR3 has 13 amino acids. With 7 bases removed from V and 6 bases from J, the gap between germline ends came to 15 bases. CDR3 protein: CASNFRGHDGYTF. The CDR3 DNA follows: TGTGCCAGCAACTTCAGGGGACATGATGGCTACACCTTC.

The V and J genes are TRBV7-9 and TRBJ1-3, with D unclear. CDR1 SEHNR and CDR2 FQNEAQ come from the germline V gene (reference sequence). Between the trimmed V and J ends, which lost 2 bases and 8 bases, there was a span of 7 bases. This CDR3 is built from 12 residues. The CDR3 sequence is CASSLSSDTIYF. The CDR3, as DNA: TGTGCCAGCAGCTTAAGTTCGGACACCATATATTTT. Full variable domain (outside the CDR3, taken from reference TRBV7-9 and TRBJ1-3): DTGVSQNPRHKITKRGQNVTFRCDPISEHNRLYWYRQTLGQGPEFLTYFQNEAQLEKSRLLSDRFSAERPKGSFSTLEIQRTEQGDSAMYLCASSLSSDTIYFGEGSWLTVV.

The chain carries TRBV7-3 and TRBJ1-4; weak D call: TRBD1 (5 bases). This CDR3 comprises 13 residues. The V and J ends lost 2 bases and 6 bases respectively, with 7 bases between them. The V gene's germline CDR1 is SGHTA and CDR2 FQGTGA. The CDR3 DNA reads as TGTGCCAGCAGCTTAGGGGGGGATGAAAAACTGTTTTTT. Protein product: CASSLGGDEKLFF.

This chain connects TRBV11-2 to TRBJ2-7; maybe TRBD1 (6 bases). Germline V gene sequence: CDR1 SGHAT, CDR2 FQNNGV. The CDR3 runs to 15 residues. V was trimmed by 0 bases and J by 4 bases, leaving 13 bases between them. The CDR3, as DNA: TGTGCCAGCAGCTTAGAGGGGGCCCCTCTTTACGAGCAGTACTTC. Its translation is CASSLEGAPLYEQYF.

The chain carries TRBV19 and TRBJ1-2; TRBD1 agrees at 7 bases. CDR1 LNHDA and CDR2 SQIVND come from the germline V gene (reference sequence). V dropped 3 bases and J dropped 3; count of bases not matched to a gene: 4. The CDR3 has 14 residues. The CDR3 region is CASSMWDSDYGYTF. As DNA, the CDR3 is TGTGCCAGTAGTATGTGGGACAGTGACTATGGCTACACCTTC.

There are a few counts of this clone. The J gene is TRBJ1-1, the V gene TRBV28; maybe TRBD1 (5 bases). CDR3 length: 13 residues. V gave up 2 bases and J gave up 4 bases, with 8 bases separating them. Germline CDR1 and CDR2: MDHEN and SYDVKM. CDR3 bases: TGTGCCAGCAGTTTAAAGGGGCTCACTGAAGCTTTCTTT. Residues: CASSLKGLTEAFF. Full variable domain (rest looked up from reference TRBV28 and TRBJ1-1): DVKVTQSSRYLVKRTGEKVFLECVQDMDHENMFWYRQDPGLGLRLIYFSYDVKMKEKGDIPEGYSVSREKKERFSLILESASTNQTSMYLCASSLKGLTEAFFGQGTRLTVV.

The chain recombines TRBV19 with TRBJ1-1, with D hard to call. The germline V gene has CDR1 LNHDA and CDR2 SQIVND (reference sequence). Trimming shortened V by 3 bases and J by 10 bases, and 15 bases separated the two germline ends. The length of the CDR3 is 13 residues. The CDR3 nucleotides are TGTGCCAGTAGTATTGAGGGAAGGAGCGGAGCTTTCTTT. This codes for CASSIEGRSGAFF.